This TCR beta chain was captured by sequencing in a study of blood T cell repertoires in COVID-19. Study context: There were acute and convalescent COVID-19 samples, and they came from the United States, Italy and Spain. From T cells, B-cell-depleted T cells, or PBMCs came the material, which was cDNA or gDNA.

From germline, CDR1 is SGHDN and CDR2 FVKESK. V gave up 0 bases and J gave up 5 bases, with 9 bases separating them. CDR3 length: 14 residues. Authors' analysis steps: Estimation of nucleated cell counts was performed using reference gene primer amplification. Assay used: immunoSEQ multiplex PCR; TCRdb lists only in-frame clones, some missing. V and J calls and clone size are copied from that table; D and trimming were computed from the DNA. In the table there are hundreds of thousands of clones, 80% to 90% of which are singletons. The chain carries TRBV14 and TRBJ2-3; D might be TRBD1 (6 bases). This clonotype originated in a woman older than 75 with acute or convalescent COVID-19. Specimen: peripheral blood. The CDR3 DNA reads TGTGCCAGCAGCCAAGAGAACAGGGAAGATACGCAGTATTTT. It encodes CASSQENREDTQYF.